This record looks at one T cell receptor (beta chain) sequence and its context. This clone appeared a few times. The antigen it recognizes is unknown. One base away there is no much larger clone; base qualities are not given. The germline V gene supplies CDR1 LGHNA and CDR2 YSLEER. The CDR3 spans 17 residues, from the cysteine through the phenylalanine. Only CDR3 DNA is held: 51 bases, read in frame from base 1. Clipping removes 1 base from V and 7 bases from J, with 11 as the unmatched junction base count. Using the deep immunoSEQ assay, TCR CDR3 regions were amplified from genomic DNA by multiplex PCR. Genomic DNA extracted from each cell subset was distributed evenly over all wells of several immunoSEQ 96-well plates, and each plate served as one replicate. For sorted subsets, each replicate PCR was loaded with about 0.2 ug genomic DNA, equivalent to 30,000 or so T cell genomes. The purified libraries were quantified using a Qubit 3.0 fluorometer, sized with a Bioanalyzer 2100, and then quantified again using the KAPA Library Quantification kit. Every immunoSEQ 96-well plate was sequenced on a separate single-read 150-cycle Illumina NextSeq 550 flow cell. In the source study's methods: Because the immunoSEQ output included only junctional sequences and no quality scores, the filtering could not be the same as the filtering used for full-length reads. Sequences were annotated with PyIR, a Python wrapper for IgBLAST v1.9, and V/J genes and CDR3 were assigned using IMGT germline references. Reads were removed for weak V/J assignments (E-value above 1e-6), missing CDR3, stop codons, out-of-frame junctions, or ambiguous translated residues. V3J clonotypes were defined by identical inferred V gene, J gene, and CDR3 amino acid sequence. Percentage overlap between repertoires was calculated by dividing the number of shared unique clonotypes by the size of the smaller repertoire. Repertoire richness was assessed with RTK rarefaction, the Chao1 estimator, and Recon v2.1 estimates of unobserved clonotypes. For all TCRbeta clonotypes obtained by the gDNA method from several donors, generation probabilities were computed with OLGA. TCRdb's version of the immuneACCESS table is confined to in-frame rearrangements and falls short of the full clone set. An unresolved V gene accounts for under half of the shortfall where checked; the remainder is of unknown origin. Clonal size and the V and J genes are those of that table, whereas D and trimming came from the DNA. Within this sample are nearly 1 million clones, with roughly 72% of them counted one time only. Of the sample, roughly 1.5% falls within the top ten clones.

Healthy HIV-negative adults with no recently reported acute infections or vaccinations were included as donors. Every donor was a Caucasian adult living in Nashville, Tennessee, USA. CD4+ T cells were enriched through magnetic negative selection, after which naive cells were positively selected on CD45RA and the remaining negative fraction served as the memory subset. Blood was obtained by leukapheresis, after which PBMCs were separated by Ficoll-Histopaque density gradient centrifugation and cryopreserved in liquid nitrogen vapor phase. Purity and quantity of every magnetically sorted T cell population were checked by analytical flow cytometry. Genomic DNA was isolated from each sorted fraction and quantified by UV absorbance on a Nanodrop 2000c. This specimen comes from a study of shared clonotypes between healthy human individuals (dated by TCRdb to about 2020). As for the study more broadly: The cohort included a few men and a couple of women between 18 and 49 years of age. Leukapheresis yielded between about 0.9 and 9.5 billion PBMCs per donor. For each donor, CD4 naive and CD4 memory were each given three plates, CD8 naive was given two plates, and CD8 memory was given one plate. The study deeply sequenced blood TCR repertoires of roughly five healthy adults to estimate repertoire size and the extent of clonotype sharing between individuals. Libraries were prepared and TCR repertoires were sequenced by different laboratories using diverse techniques, in order to increase sequencing depth and limit assay-specific biases.

The study at large found these results: Pairwise subsampling led to the expectation that sequencing depth would affect the degree of clonotype sharing among donors. Compared with non-shared clonotypes, clonotypes shared by all four sorted-subset donors had higher generation probabilities. Because the study included only a small number of donors, the genetic and exposure-history diversity represented was limited. Across four donors, about 5.2% of naive CD4, approximately 3.6% of naive CD8, under 2.5% of memory CD4, and about 0.4% of memory CD8 clonotypes were shared. Larger estimated clonotype richness was generally found for naive subsets than for memory subsets. Incomplete sequencing was indicated by rarefaction of sorted-subset datasets, despite the large sequencing depth. Sampling was restricted to blood, and TCR repertoires in tissues likely differ from the TCR repertoires found in blood.

The TCR sequence derives from a man younger than 30 in good health. The sample consisted of memory CD4+ T cells sorted from blood. The sample's cell subset or site label is to be understood as: CD45RA-negative fraction. The receptor chain draws on TRBV4-3 and TRBJ2-1, with 9 bases matching TRBD2. The CDR3 loop reads CASSQVRGSGSKNEQFF. The bases read TGCGCCAGCAGCCAAGTCCGAGGTAGCGGGAGTAAGAATGAGCAGTTCTTC.